This T cell receptor beta chain was recovered during a study of diagnostic markers for celiac disease (dated by TCRdb to the early 2020s). This clonotype is large (0.1 to 1%) on the basis of its frequency; no count is available. This receptor's antigen is unknown. The sample was run on an Illumina MiSeq. Following reprocessing of the reads by TCRdb, the data hold one row per CDR3 protein sequence and no DNA is available. This sample's table lists roughly 1,500 distinct CDR3 sequences. The ten most abundant clones make up roughly a tenth of the sample. Sequencing was carried out using either unsorted cells or a sorted T cell fraction (not recorded which). The source is a human donor.

The CDR3 loop reads CSATTGNPDTQYF. The chain was built from TRBV20-1 and TRBJ2-3; TCRdb indicates TRBD1, and absent DNA this call remains unverified. Reading from cysteine to phenylalanine, the CDR3 counts 13 amino acids. The entry carries no DNA sequence. According to the germline V gene (reference sequence), CDR1 reads DFQATT and CDR2 reads SNEGSKA.